The 10 T cell receptor beta chains listed next were all sequenced from one sample in a study of blood T cells in healthy people across ages (dated by TCRdb to the mid-2010s). Receptors were amplified or captured by 5' RACE. Instrument used: Illumina HiSeq 2500. A second PCR of about 7 to 12 cycles was run with a J-beta primer mix and a sample-barcoded 5' primer. The public reads were run again by TCRdb, first through fastp at Q25 and then through MiXCR, and only productive beta chains were kept. One record per CDR3 amino acid sequence lists the most common genes and DNA. The sample table shows around 1,500,000 distinct CDR3 sequences, and 35% to 45% are seen once. The leading ten clones occupy 7% to 9% of the sample. Specimen: blood. All receptors derive from a woman younger than 30 in good health.

The chain has TRBV12-3 or TRBV12-4 and TRBJ2-4, with TRBD2 matching 8 bases. J gave up 13 bases and V 8 bases, and 16 bases lay outside the gene matches. The CDR3 extends over 14 amino acids. In nucleotides, the CDR3 is TGTGCCAGCGGTACGGGACTAGGTGGAAATGAGCAGTACTTC. It translates to CASGTGLGGNEQYF.

The chain employs TRBV21-1 and TRBJ2-1; the table's D call TRBD1 went unverified against the DNA. TRBV21-1 is reported as a pseudogene. This CDR3 region has 18 residues. The CDR3 protein is CASSLIWGGHSSYNEQFF. The CDR3 DNA reads TGTGCCAGCAGCCTCATATGGGGCGGCCACAGCTCCTACAATGAGCAGTTCTTC.

The J gene is TRBJ1-2, the V gene TRBV24-1, with a possible D match to TRBD1 (5 bases). The V end was cut by 0 bases, the J end by 3 bases, with 10 bases between. The V gene's germline CDR1 is KGHDR and CDR2 SFDVKD. This CDR3 contains 15 residues. CDR3 sequence: CATSDLRGAHYGYTF. The CDR3 DNA is TGTGCCACCAGTGATTTGCGTGGGGCTCACTATGGCTACACCTTC.

The V gene is TRBV6-5, the J gene TRBJ2-1, with 10 bases identical to TRBD2. The CDR3 extends over 15 amino acids. V lost 6 bases and J lost 6; bases outside the gene matches: 8. Germline V gene sequence: CDR1 MNHEY, CDR2 SVGAGI. CDR3 DNA sequence: TGTGCCAGCAGGGTAGGTAGCGGGAGGCCCAATGAGCAGTTCTTC. As protein: CASRVGSGRPNEQFF.

CDR3 bases: TGTGCCAGCAGCGTCCAGACCAGGGGCTCACCCCTCCACTTT. This encodes CASSVQTRGSPLHF. The rearrangement links TRBV7-8 to TRBJ1-6; TRBD1 is a possible D gene (6 bases). The CDR3 spans 14 residues. Germline CDR1 SGHVS, CDR2 FQNEAQ. The ends were cut back, 5 bases at V and 10 bases at J, with 15 bases in the middle.

The CDR3 DNA follows: TGTGCCAGCAGTGAATTAAGGGGCCCCTACAATGAGCAGTTCTTC. This gives the protein CASSELRGPYNEQFF. This chain links TRBV2 with TRBJ2-1, with a tentative D call TRBD1 (5 bases). V was clipped by 2 bases and J by 2 bases, with 10 bases between them. This CDR3 has 15 residues. Germline CDR1 is SNHLY and CDR2 is FYNNEI.

V and J are TRBV4-1 and TRBJ1-5, with 8 bases lining up with TRBD1. Germline V gene lookup returns CDR1 MGHRA and CDR2 YSYEKL. Trimming took 4 bases from V and 5 from J; bases not matched to a gene: 13. This CDR3 contains 17 residues. The CDR3 DNA reads as TGCGCCAGCAGCCCCGACCCGGGACAGGCCACGGATCAGCCCCAGCATTTT. Its translation is CASSPDPGQATDQPQHF.

V is TRBV27 and J is TRBJ2-7; TRBD2 might be the D (5 bases). The CDR3 covers 16 residues. Looked up from germline, CDR1 is MNHEY and CDR2 is SMNVEV (reference sequence). The V and J ends lost 9 bases and 3 bases respectively, with 24 bases between them. CDR3 sequence reads: CARFYSSRGFGYEQYF. CDR3 DNA: TGTGCCAGATTCTACTCCTCGAGAGGGTTCGGCTACGAGCAGTACTTC.

This clonotype was picked up one time. The J gene is TRBJ1-1, the V gene TRBV9; weak D call: TRBD1 (5 bases). The CDR3 runs to 16 residues. The V end was cut by 0 bases, the J end by 0 bases, with 12 bases between. Germline V gives CDR1 SGDLS, CDR2 YYNGEE. The CDR3 nucleotides are TGTGCCAGCAGCGTAGATTCAGGGATCATGAACACTGAAGCTTTCTTT. Amino acids: CASSVDSGIMNTEAFF.

This clonotype was observed a single time. A read error may be the cause here, since a much bigger clone is one base away. The chain is built from TRBV7-3 and TRBJ2-3; D assignment may be TRBD1 or TRBD2 (6 bases each). The germline V gene encodes CDR1 SGHTA and CDR2 FQGTGA. The CDR3 consists of 15 residues. The CDR3 sequence: CANSLRGGSTDTQYF. The CDR3 DNA sequence: TGTGCCAACAGCTTAAGAGGGGGGTCCACAGATACGCAGTATTTT.